This T cell receptor (beta chain) was obtained from a study of T cells after yellow fever vaccination. This clonotype was seen at least ten times. Its antigen is not known. Broader study findings: Detected again after the booster were most primary-vaccination clones, at 96% CD4 and 88% CD8. The study noted that FACS-sorted repertoires could contain abundant clonotypes contaminating from the bulk population. On re-exposure, the response was weaker but peaked faster, at day 5 versus 15.

Germline assignment: CDR1 MGHRA and CDR2 YSYEKL. The CDR3 has 14 amino acids. With 0 bases removed from V and 4 bases from J, the gap between germline ends came to 7 bases. TCRdb re-called the 5' RACE reads through MiXCR, storing one row per CDR3 protein. Among 500,000 to 650,000 distinct CDR3 sequences, approximately 15% were seen once, and the ten largest hold over 12%. The sample here was PBMCs, taken on the day of the yellow fever booster vaccination. The V and J genes are TRBV4-1 and TRBJ2-1; D call uncertain. This receptor was taken from a young man who received the YFV17D yellow fever vaccine. The CDR3 coding sequence is TGCGCCAGCAGCCAAGAGGATGGTTACAATGAGCAGTTCTTC. Translated: CASSQEDGYNEQFF.